This entry is about one T cell receptor beta chain. Its antigen is unknown. The data belong to a study of post-analysis software for immune sequencing data. Background on the study: Both relapsing-remitting and secondary progressive multiple sclerosis featured among the disease courses, as did progressive-relapsing multiple sclerosis.

The study, taken as a whole, reports: Those samples that were prepared in the same batch co-clustered strongly by F measure. The five TRBV segments detected at higher frequency in patients than in controls included TRBV5-6, TRBV5-1 and TRBV20-1. The normalized Chao1 diversity of multiple sclerosis patients was significantly lower than that of controls.

TCR beta cDNA libraries included unique molecular identifiers. From the PCR reads, TCRdb called clonotypes with MiXCR, one entry per CDR3 protein. This table has hundreds of thousands of distinct CDR3 sequences, 40% to 55% appearing once. The CDR3 is 14 amino acids. Deletions cut 2 bases from V and 0 bases from J, with 7 bases between. CDR1 is KGHSH and CDR2 is LQKENI in the germline V gene. The clonotype was recovered from a girl aged 5 to 17 with multiple sclerosis. The sample taken for sequencing was blood. The chain employs TRBV18 and TRBJ2-5, with unresolved D. The CDR3 coding sequence is TGTGCCAGCTCACCAAGGTTCTACCAAGAGACCCAGTACTTC. Amino acids: CASSPRFYQETQYF.